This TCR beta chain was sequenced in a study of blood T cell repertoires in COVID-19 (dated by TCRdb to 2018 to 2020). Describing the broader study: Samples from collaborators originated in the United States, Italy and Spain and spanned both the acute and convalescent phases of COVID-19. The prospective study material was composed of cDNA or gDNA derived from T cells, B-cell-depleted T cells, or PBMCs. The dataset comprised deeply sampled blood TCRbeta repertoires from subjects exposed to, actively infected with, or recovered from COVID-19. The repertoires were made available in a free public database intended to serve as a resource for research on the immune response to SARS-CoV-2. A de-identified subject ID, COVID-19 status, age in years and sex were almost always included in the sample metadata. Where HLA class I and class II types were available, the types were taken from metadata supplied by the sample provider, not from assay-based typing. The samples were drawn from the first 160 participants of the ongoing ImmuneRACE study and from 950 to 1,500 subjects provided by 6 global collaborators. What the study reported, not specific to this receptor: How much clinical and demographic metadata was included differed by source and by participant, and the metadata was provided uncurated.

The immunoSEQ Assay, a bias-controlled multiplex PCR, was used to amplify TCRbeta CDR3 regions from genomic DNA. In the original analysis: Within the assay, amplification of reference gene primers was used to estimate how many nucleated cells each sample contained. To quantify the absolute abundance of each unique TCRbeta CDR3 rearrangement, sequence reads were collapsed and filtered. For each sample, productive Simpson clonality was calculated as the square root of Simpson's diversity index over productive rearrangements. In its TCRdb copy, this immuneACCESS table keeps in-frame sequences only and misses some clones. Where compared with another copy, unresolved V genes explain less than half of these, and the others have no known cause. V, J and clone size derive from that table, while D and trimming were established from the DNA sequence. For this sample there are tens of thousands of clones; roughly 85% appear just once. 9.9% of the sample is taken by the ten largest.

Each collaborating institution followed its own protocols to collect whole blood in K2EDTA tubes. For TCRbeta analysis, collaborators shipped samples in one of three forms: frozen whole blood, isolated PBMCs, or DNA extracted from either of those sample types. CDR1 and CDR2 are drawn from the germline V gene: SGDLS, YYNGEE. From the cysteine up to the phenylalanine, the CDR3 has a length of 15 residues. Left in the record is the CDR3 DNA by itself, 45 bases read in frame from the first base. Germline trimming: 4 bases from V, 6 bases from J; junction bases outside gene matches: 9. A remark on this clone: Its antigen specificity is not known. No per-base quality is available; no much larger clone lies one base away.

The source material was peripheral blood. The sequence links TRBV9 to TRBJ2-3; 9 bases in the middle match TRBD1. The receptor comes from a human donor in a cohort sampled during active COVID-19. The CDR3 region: CASSPGTGLMDTQYF. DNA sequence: TGTGCCAGCAGCCCCGGGACAGGGTTGATGGATACGCAGTATTTT.